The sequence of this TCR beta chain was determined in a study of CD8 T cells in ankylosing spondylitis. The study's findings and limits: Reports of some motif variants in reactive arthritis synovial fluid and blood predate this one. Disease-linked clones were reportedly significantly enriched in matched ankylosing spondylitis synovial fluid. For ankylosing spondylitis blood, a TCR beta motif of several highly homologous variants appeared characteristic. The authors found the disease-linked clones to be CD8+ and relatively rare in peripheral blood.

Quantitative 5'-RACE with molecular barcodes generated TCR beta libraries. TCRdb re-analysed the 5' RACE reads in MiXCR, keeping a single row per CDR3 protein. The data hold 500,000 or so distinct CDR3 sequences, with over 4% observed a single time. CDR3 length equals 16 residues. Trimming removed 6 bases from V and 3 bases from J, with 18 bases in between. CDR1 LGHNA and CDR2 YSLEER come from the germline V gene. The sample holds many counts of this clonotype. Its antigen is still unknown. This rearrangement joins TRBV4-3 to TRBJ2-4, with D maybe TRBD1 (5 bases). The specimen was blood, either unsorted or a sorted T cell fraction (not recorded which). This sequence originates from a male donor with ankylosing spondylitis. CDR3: CASSPKQEGYKNIQYF. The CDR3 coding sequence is TGCGCCAGCAGTCCAAAACAGGAAGGTTACAAAAACATTCAGTACTTC.